This TCR beta chain was sequenced in a study of blood T cells in healthy people across ages (dated by TCRdb to 2013 to 2016). Describing the broader study: In model experiments, template switching captured about one uniquely barcoded TCR beta cDNA molecule for every two T cells. Using deep sequencing normalized with unique cDNA molecular identifiers, the study measured how TCR beta repertoire diversity changes with age. Four age groups were formed from the donors: young (average about 15 years), middle-aged (roughly 38), aged (around 68) and long-lived (approximately 80). Using the same blood draw, the study looked at two additional independent replicas of 1 million unique cDNA reads for two donors, one aged 18 to 30 and the other aged 80 or older.

The method was 5' RACE. TCRdb lists the instrument as Illumina HiSeq 2500. A second PCR of roughly 7 to 12 cycles was run with a J-beta primer mix and a sample-barcoded 5' primer. Each TCR beta cDNA molecule received a unique molecular identifier from a template-switch 5' adaptor carrying 12 random nucleotides. At least 2.5 million CDR3-containing paired-end reads were obtained from each sample. All of the RNA was converted into first-strand cDNA using the Mint cDNA synthesis kit, with a TRBC-specific oligonucleotide serving as the primer. After uracil-DNA glycosylase treatment, a first 18-cycle PCR used universal primers M1SS and BC2_uni_R on all cDNA. In the original analysis: Each sample was normalized by randomly selecting 1 million high-quality reads, each carrying a distinct molecular identifier. Reads with shared molecular identifiers were discarded instead of being binned into consensus sequences. MiTCR, run with a Q25 quality threshold and the strictest error-elimination algorithm, handled CDR3 identification, clonotype clustering and error correction. A nonparametric unseen species model using Euler transformation provided a lower-bound estimate of total TCR beta diversity. TCRdb trimmed the raw reads at Q25, called clones with MiXCR and kept productive beta chains. A single entry per CDR3 protein holds the most common genes and DNA from its merged rows. The V and J calls reflect TCRdb's pipeline rather than the authors' work. In all, the sample holds more than 500,000 distinct CDR3 sequences, and roughly a quarter of those were seen once. The ten largest account for approximately 3.7% of the sample.

Regarding this clonotype: The antigen this receptor binds is unknown. No qualities accompany the bases; no much larger clone lies one base away.

Overall study outcomes, separate from this receptor: As age increased, observed TCR beta diversity per million T cells dropped in a roughly linear way, and a significant reduction was already evident by age 40. Total diversity estimates from one million sequenced T cells were considered lower bounds and underestimates. The percentage of naive T cells measured by flow cytometry correlated strongly with observed TCR beta diversity. Because donor CMV infection status was unknown, age-related changes in expanded clonotypes were potentially confounded. Because profiling used bulk unsorted PBMCs, naive and antigen-experienced compartments could not be compared conclusively. Compared with the aged group, more naive CD4+ T cells, fewer expanded clones and increased TCR diversity were shown by the long-lived group, suggesting age selection.

The CDR3 runs 17 amino acids, cysteine and phenylalanine included. Of the read, only the CDR3 DNA is kept; its 51 bases are in frame from base 1. Looking up the germline V gene yields CDR1 SGDLS and CDR2 YYNGEE. V is shortened by 0 bases, J by 6 bases, and the region joining them spans 20 bases. Systemically healthy Caucasian individuals from Russia, 35 to 50 in total and aged about 6 to 100 years, were included as donors. Each donor gave around 9.5 milliliters of peripheral blood, collected into EDTA-treated Vacutainer tubes. PBMCs were isolated by Ficoll-Paque density-gradient centrifugation, with at least 7 million obtained per sample. Trizol reagent was used to extract total RNA from PBMCs, with at least 5.5 micrograms per sample. For every donor, an aliquot of PBMCs went through flow cytometry to measure the percentages of naive CD45RAhigh/CD27high T cells. In addition, the sample was reused for a study of T cells of mothers and their children. That second report states: Nine systemically healthy Caucasian individuals, comprising three mothers and their six children, were included as donors. cDNA synthesis used all of the extracted RNA, with 1.5 ug of RNA in each 15 ul reaction. In the second PCR, sample barcodes and 2-4 random nucleotides were introduced via the M1S primer. Over 10 million TCR beta CDR3 reads came from each mother, compared with 2.5 million to 3.5 million reads from each child. Thymic selection similarly shapes TCR recombination output in related and unrelated pairs, with minor effect from inherited differences. Normalized repertoire overlap was always slightly but never significantly higher in related than unrelated mother-child pairs. Persistent microchimeric T cell clones were not detected, at a sensitivity of approximately 93 clones per million clonotypes. In the study, deep NGS was used to compare the TCR beta repertoires of mothers and children, and features distinguishing related mother-child pairs from unrelated individuals were sought. On average, the children were about 12 +/- 4 years old, while the mothers were approximately 41 +/- 4 years old. Libraries were sequenced on Illumina HiSeq 2000 with 100+100 nt paired-end reads after adapter ligation with NEBNext reagents. To avoid cross-contamination, the mother libraries and the child libraries were prepared a month apart and sequenced in separate runs. Between roughly 500,000 and 2,300,000 distinct TCR beta clonotypes were identified per donor. Naive TCR beta clonotypes were estimated from low-frequency clonotypes matched to each donor's FACS-determined naive share, without sorting.

The chain is encoded by TRBV9 joined to TRBJ2-3; the D match is possibly TRBD1 or TRBD2, with 5 bases aligned in each. The clonotype originates from a boy between 2 and 10 years old in good health. Material: blood. The bases read TGTGCCAGCAGCGTAGCCCCCGGGACCTCCCCCATGGATACGCAGTATTTT. This gives the protein CASSVAPGTSPMDTQYF. Reference TRBV9 and TRBJ2-3 genes cover what lies past the CDR3, so the full variable domain is DSGVTQTPKHLITATGQRVTLRCSPRSGDLSVYWYQQSLDQGLQFLIQYYNGEERAKGNILERFSAQQFPDLHSELNLSSLELGDSALYFCASSVAPGTSPMDTQYFGPGTRLTVL.